The following is a T cell receptor (beta chain) sequence with its context. All enrollees were roughly 18 to 89 years old and from approximately 24 US areas. Each participant's cohort was designated according to participant-reported clinical history. TCRdb's copy holds only in-frame clones and misses some; the assay was immunoSEQ multiplex PCR. The sample holds about 250,000 clones, approximately 85% seen once. CDR3 length: 14 residues. Germline V gene sequence: CDR1 SGHVS, CDR2 FNYEAQ. Deletions cut 5 bases from V and 3 bases from J, with 12 bases between. The data stem from a study of blood T cell repertoires in COVID-19. Across the whole study: COVID-19 samples, acute and convalescent, were from the United States, Italy and Spain. T cells, B-cell-depleted T cells, or PBMCs supplied cDNA or gDNA.

This chain links TRBV7-6 with TRBJ2-3, with D possibly TRBD2 on 7 matching bases. Sequencing was carried out using PBMCs or T cells enriched from blood (not recorded which). The TCR originated in a woman younger than 45 who had recovered from COVID-19. The DNA of the CDR3 is TGTGCCAGCAGCGGGGGCGGGGGTACAGATACGCAGTATTTT. Translating gives CASSGGGGTDTQYF.